These 16 T cell receptor beta chains originate from one sample sequenced in a study of regulatory T cells in long-lasting Graves disease. Arm-PCR of CDR3 regions and iRepertoire HTBI primers were the basis on which TCR beta libraries were built. TCRdb used MiXCR to reprocess the multiplex PCR reads, holding one entry per CDR3 protein. The table lists around 400,000 distinct CDR3 sequences, around a quarter of them singletons. Time point described: persistent/refractory GD, antithyroid drugs over 5 years with positive TRAb. The TCR library was made from RNA extracted from PBMCs. The sequences come from peripheral blood mononuclear cells (PBMCs), collected when the disease was refractory, from a patient treated with antithyroid drugs. The receptors come from a female donor with Graves disease.

This clonotype was seen more than once but under ten times. This chain joins TRBV7-9 and TRBJ1-2; maybe TRBD1 (6 bases). Trimming removed 3 bases at V and 8 bases at J, with 13 bases between. The CDR3 is 13 residues long. Germline V gene data show CDR1 as SEHNR and CDR2 as FQNEAQ (reference sequence). The CDR3 DNA sequence: TGTGCCAGCAGCTTTTTGGGGGGCGGCGGCTACACCTTC. Amino acids: CASSFLGGGGYTF.

The sample holds a few counts of this clonotype. This chain connects TRBV19 to TRBJ1-5; D remains ambiguous. Germline values: CDR1 LNHDA, CDR2 SQIVND (reference sequence). The CDR3 extends over 15 amino acids. Trimming removed 3 bases from V and 2 bases from J, with 11 bases in between. CDR3 protein: CASSIGGVRNQPQHF. For the CDR3, the DNA is TGTGCCAGTAGTATCGGCGGGGTCCGCAATCAGCCCCAGCATTTT.

The chain is built from TRBV5-6 and TRBJ2-5, with D unclear. The CDR3 spans 14 residues. V lost 4 bases to trimming and J lost 2 bases, with 12 bases between them. CDR1 and CDR2 (germline): SGHDT, YYEEEE. CDR3 DNA sequence: TGTGCCAGCAGCAGTTCGGTCTTTCAAGAGACCCAGTACTTC. It translates to CASSSSVFQETQYF. The full variable domain, rest sourced from reference TRBV5-6 and TRBJ2-5, is DAGVTQSPTHLIKTRGQQVTLRCSPKSGHDTVSWYQQALGQGPQFIFQYYEEEERQRGNFPDRFSGHQFPNYSSELNVNALLLGDSALYLCASSSSVFQETQYFGPGTRLLVL.

This clonotype was observed a few times. This chain links TRBV24-1 with TRBJ2-7; 9 positions match TRBD1. Germline V gene lookup returns CDR1 KGHDR and CDR2 SFDVKD. The CDR3 is 15 amino acids. After removal of 4 bases from V and 3 bases from J, the junction contained 6 bases not matched to a gene. The CDR3 nucleotides read TGTGCCACCAGTGACGGAGGGACAGGGAACTACGAGCAGTACTTC. Its protein is CATSDGGTGNYEQYF.

The genes are TRBV15 and TRBJ1-1, with D hard to call. V was clipped by 0 bases and J by 5 bases, with 10 bases between them. The CDR3 contains 14 residues. CDR1 is LNHNV and CDR2 is YYDKDF in the germline V gene (reference sequence). The chain's CDR3 is CATSRDFLKTEAFF. Written as DNA, the CDR3 is TGTGCCACCAGCAGAGATTTCCTAAAAACTGAAGCTTTCTTT.

Only a few counts were recorded for this clonotype. This chain links TRBV24-1 with TRBJ2-5, with a tentative D call TRBD2 (6 bases). CDR3 length: 12 residues. Germline V lookup: CDR1 KGHDR, CDR2 SFDVKD. Trimming removed 9 bases at V and 3 bases at J, with 10 bases between. CDR3 protein: CATPPGEETQYF. The CDR3 DNA follows: TGTGCCACCCCGCCGGGGGAAGAGACCCAGTACTTC.

This clonotype occurred a few times. The rearrangement joins TRBV27 to TRBJ2-7; 10 bases match TRBD1. Germline loops: CDR1 MNHEY, CDR2 SMNVEV (reference sequence). The CDR3 covers 15 residues. The V segment lost 5 bases and the J segment 5 bases; nucleotides outside the gene matches: 9. CDR3 in DNA: TGTGCCAGCAGTCTAACCGGGACAGGGGCTAACGAGCAGTACTTC. Its protein product is CASSLTGTGANEQYF.

This clonotype was picked up a small number of times. The chain couples TRBV29-1 to TRBJ1-1; 7 bases line up with TRBD1. Trimming removed 7 bases from V and 5 bases from J; junction bases left unmatched: 7. The germline CDR1 and CDR2 sequences are SQVTM and ANQGSEA. The CDR3 sequence is 12 residues long. The CDR3 reads CSARDSTTEAFF. The DNA of the CDR3 is TGCAGCGCCCGGGACAGTACAACTGAAGCTTTCTTT.

V and J are TRBV2 and TRBJ2-3; a possible D gene is TRBD1 (5 bases). Trimming removed 1 base at V and 1 base at J, with 9 bases between. CDR3 length: 15 amino acids. Germline V gene data show CDR1 as SNHLY and CDR2 as FYNNEI. In DNA form, the CDR3 reads TGTGCCAGCAGTGAAGTTCCAGGGCGCACAGATACGCAGTATTTT. Translated, it gives CASSEVPGRTDTQYF.

This clonotype was recorded at least ten times. The CDR3 protein is CASSLATSGSGEQYF. The CDR3, as DNA: TGTGCCAGCAGCTTAGCGACTAGCGGGAGTGGCGAGCAGTACTTC. This chain links TRBV13 with TRBJ2-7; 12 bases map to TRBD2. This CDR3 spans 15 amino acids. The germline V gene encodes CDR1 PRHDT and CDR2 FYEKMQ (reference sequence). J gave up 6 bases and V 1 base, and 4 bases lay outside the gene matches. Based on the CDR3 plus reference TRBV13 and TRBJ2-7, the full variable domain is AAGVIQSPRHLIKEKRETATLKCYPIPRHDTVYWYQQGPGQDPQFLISFYEKMQSDKGSIPDRFSAQQFSDYHSELNMSSLELGDSALYFCASSLATSGSGEQYFGPGTRLTVT.

This clonotype occurred a few times. This chain connects TRBV7-9 to TRBJ2-5; perhaps TRBD2 as D (5 bases). The CDR3 extends over 9 amino acids. V dropped 8 bases and J dropped 9 bases, with 7 bases sitting between them. CDR1 is SEHNR and CDR2 is FQNEAQ in the germline V gene (reference sequence). DNA for the CDR3: TGTGCCAGCGGGGAGCCCCAGTACTTC. Amino acid sequence: CASGEPQYF.

The table lists this clonotype with many counts. The chain joins TRBV5-1 to TRBJ1-1; 7 bases map to TRBD1. Looked up from germline, CDR1 is SGHRS and CDR2 is YFSETQ. The CDR3 runs to 15 residues. With V trimmed by 4 bases and J by 0 bases, 6 bases remained unmatched. For the CDR3, the DNA is TGCGCCAGCAGCCCGACAGGGTTCATGAACACTGAAGCTTTCTTT. Translating it yields CASSPTGFMNTEAFF.

About this clonotype: A much larger clone lies one base from this, so it may be a read error. The V gene is TRBV6-2 or TRBV6-3, the J gene TRBJ1-1; 8 bases are a match to TRBD1. The V and J ends lost 6 bases and 5 bases, in that order; junction bases with no gene match: 5. The CDR3 has 13 amino acids. Germline V gene data show CDR1 as MNHEY and CDR2 as SVGEGT. For the CDR3, the DNA is TGTGCCAGCAGGAAACAGGGGGAGACTGAAGCTTTCTTT. Translation gives CASRKQGETEAFF.

V is TRBV7-2 and J is TRBJ1-2, with a weak D call TRBD1 (5 bases). Germline assignment: CDR1 SGHTA and CDR2 FQGNSA. The germline V and J ends were trimmed by 2 bases and 8 bases, with 27 bases remaining between them. The length of the CDR3 is 18 residues. This CDR3 is CASSLIGGMVNKPGGYTF. DNA of the CDR3: TGTGCCAGCAGCTTAATTGGGGGGATGGTTAATAAACCCGGAGGCTACACCTTC.

This rearrangement joins TRBV6-2 or TRBV6-3 to TRBJ2-7; TRBD1 is a possible D gene (6 bases). V was cut by 0 bases and J by 5 bases, with 14 bases left in between. There are 15 residues in the CDR3. The germline CDR1 and CDR2 sequences are MNHEY and SVGEGT. This CDR3 is CASSYSGGYRDEQYF. CDR3 bases: TGTGCCAGCAGTTACTCGGGCGGCTACAGGGACGAGCAGTACTTC.

This clonotype has ten or more counts. Here the CDR3 DNA reads TGTGCCAGCAGTGGGCAGGGACTCACCGGGGAGCTGTTTTTT. Its protein product is CASSGQGLTGELFF. This chain joins TRBV2 and TRBJ2-2; D is perhaps TRBD2 (6 bases). Germline values: CDR1 SNHLY, CDR2 FYNNEI. The length of the CDR3 is 14 residues. Deletions cut 4 bases from V and 4 bases from J, with 10 bases between.